The rows below give T cell receptor beta chains drawn from one sample of a study of shared clonotypes between healthy human individuals. Using immunoSEQ multiplex PCR, the repertoire was profiled, and TCRdb retains in-frame clones only, with some absent. The repertoire consists of about 320,000 clones, with around 90% occurring once and the leading ten covering about a sixth. The sequencing input was memory CD8+ T cells sorted from blood. These receptors were collected from a young man in good health. The CDR3 runs from the conserved cysteine through the conserved F or W. A D gene is named only where the DNA matches it firmly. Size values are once, few and many counts, or a class for expanded clones, and some rows have none.

size,J,V,D,DNA,CDR3
.,TRBJ2-3,TRBV2,TRBD1,TGTGCCAGCAGTGATCCCCGACAGGGGGGCACAGATACGCAGTATTTT,CASSDPRQGGTDTQYF
.,TRBJ2-5,TRBV28,.,TGTGCCAGCAGTTTGGGGGTGTGGGAGACCCAGTACTTC,CASSLGVWETQYF
.,TRBJ2-4,TRBV5-4,.,TGTGCCAGCAGCTTGGGTCGACGGAAAAACATTCAGTACTTC,CASSLGRRKNIQYF
.,TRBJ2-7,TRBV4-3,.,TGCGCCAGCAGCCAAGAGCCCCTAGCCTACGAGCAGTACTTC,CASSQEPLAYEQYF
.,TRBJ2-1,TRBV27,.,TGTGCCAGCAGTATGACTGGAAACAATGAGCAGTTCTTC,CASSMTGNNEQFF
.,TRBJ2-1,TRBV6-1,TRBD2,TGTGCCAGCAGCGAGAGCGGGAGCTCCTACAATGAGCAGTTCTTC,CASSESGSSYNEQFF
.,TRBJ1-6,TRBV2,.,TGTGCCAGCAGTGCCGGGCAGGAATATAATTCACCCCTCCACTTT,CASSAGQEYNSPLHF
.,TRBJ2-7,TRBV21-1,.,TGTGCCAGCAGCAAAGGGTGGCGGGGAAGGAAGTACGAGCAGTACTTC,CASSKGWRGRKYEQYF
.,TRBJ2-2,TRBV27,.,TGTGCCAGCAGTAGGACCGTGAACACCGGGGAGCTGTTTTTT,CASSRTVNTGELFF
.,TRBJ1-5,TRBV4-1,TRBD1,TGCGCCAGCAGCCAAGTCACAGGGGGCGCGGGTCAGCCCCAGCATTTT,CASSQVTGGAGQPQHF
.,TRBJ2-3,TRBV7-6,.,TGTGCCAGCAGCTTAGCCCTGGAAGATACGCAGTATTTT,CASSLALEDTQYF
.,TRBJ1-5,TRBV6-1,.,TGTGCCAGCAGCGCTTGGAGGGGTTCCAATCAGCCCCAGCATTTT,CASSAWRGSNQPQHF
.,TRBJ2-2,TRBV13,.,TGTGCCAGCAGCCCTGCAGGGATATCGAACACCGGGGAGCTGTTTTTT,CASSPAGISNTGELFF
.,TRBJ2-2,TRBV7-9,.,TGTGCCAGCGCCATGAGTGCGGCCGCCGGGGAGCTGTTTTTT,CASAMSAAAGELFF
.,TRBJ1-4,TRBV5-4,.,TGTGCCAGCAGCCACAACAGGGAGTGGGAAAAACTGTTTTTT,CASSHNREWEKLFF
.,TRBJ2-7,TRBV4-1,TRBD2,TGCGCCAGCAGCCAAGTTGGGCTAGCGGATCCTTCCTACGAGCAGTACTTC,CASSQVGLADPSYEQYF
.,TRBJ1-2,TRBV4-3,.,TGCGCCAGCAGCCAAGTAATGGGGGTCAGCGGCTACACCTTC,CASSQVMGVSGYTF
once,TRBJ2-3,TRBV9,TRBD1,TGTGCCAGCAGCGTGGCCGGGACAGGGCTAGATACGCAGTATTTT,CASSVAGTGLDTQYF
.,TRBJ2-5,TRBV6-5,.,TGTGCCAGCAGTTACGACGGGGGCCAAGAGACCCAGTACTTC,CASSYDGGQETQYF
.,TRBJ2-1,TRBV5-1,TRBD2,TGCGCCAGTCGACTAGCGGATGAGCAGTTCTTC,CASRLADEQFF
.,TRBJ2-1,TRBV4-1,TRBD2,TGCGCCAGCAGCCAAGACGCTAGCGGGGAGTTCTTC,CASSQDASGEFF
.,TRBJ1-6,TRBV5-1,.,TGCGCCAGCAGCTTATGGGCCTATAATTCACCCCTCCACTTT,CASSLWAYNSPLHF
.,TRBJ2-7,TRBV4-3,.,TGCGCCAGCAGCCAAGTCCCGGGACGCTCCTACTACGAGCAGTACTTC,CASSQVPGRSYYEQYF
once,TRBJ2-7,TRBV7-8,.,TGTGCCAGCAGCCCTCGAAGGTTCCTCTTATCTCAGCAGTACTTC,CASSPRRFLLSQQYF
many,TRBJ1-4,TRBV19,.,TGTGCCAGCAAACCCGGGGTGAGCGCTAATGAAAAACTGTTTTTT,CASKPGVSANEKLFF
.,TRBJ2-7,TRBV21-1,.,TGTGCCAGCAGCCTCGAGAGCGAGCAGTACTTC,CASSLESEQYF
.,TRBJ2-7,TRBV9,.,TGTGCCAGCAGCGTAGACGACAGTATAGGCTACGAGCAGTACTTC,CASSVDDSIGYEQYF
.,TRBJ2-5,TRBV9,.,TGTGCCAGCAGCCCCGGGTGGGAAGAGACCCAGTACTTC,CASSPGWEETQYF
.,TRBJ1-1,TRBV21-1,.,TGTGCCAGCAGCAACCGGACAGGGAAGAACACTGAAGCTTTCTTT,CASSNRTGKNTEAFF
.,TRBJ2-3,TRBV19,.,TGTGCCAGTAGTCCAAGGGTACTGGGGGATACGCAGTATTTT,CASSPRVLGDTQYF
.,TRBJ1-5,TRBV19,.,TGTGCCAGTAGTATGGGGGTTCTTAGCAATCAGCCCCAGCATTTT,CASSMGVLSNQPQHF